The next 10 T cell receptor beta chains were all read from a single sample in a study of blood T cell repertoires in COVID-19. The protocol was immunoSEQ multiplex PCR, while the TCRdb copy is restricted to in-frame clones and leaves out a portion. The sample lists some 150,000 clones, about 85% seen once, with 5.5% to 8.5% in the top ten. Material for sequencing was peripheral blood. The source of these receptors is a woman of 80 years or more in a cohort sampled during active or convalescent COVID-19.

The CDR3 sequence: CASSQGSTNEKLFF. CDR3 coding DNA: TGTGCCAGCTCACAGGGGTCCACTAATGAAAAACTGTTTTTT. The chain links TRBV18 to TRBJ1-4; D perhaps matches TRBD1 (5 bases). CDR1 is KGHSH and CDR2 is LQKENI in the germline V gene. The length of the CDR3 is 14 residues. V was pared by 4 bases and J by 2 bases, with 8 bases between.

The rearrangement links TRBV18 to TRBJ2-6; D ambiguous. This CDR3 spans 16 amino acids. Trimming pared 6 bases from V and 0 bases from J, leaving 12 bases between. Germline V gene sequence: CDR1 KGHSH, CDR2 LQKENI. The DNA for the CDR3 is TGTGCCAGCTCTCCAACTCAGGCCTCTGGGGCCAACGTCCTGACTTTC. This translates into CASSPTQASGANVLTF.

This chain joins TRBV27 and TRBJ2-2; 7 bases fit TRBD2. This CDR3 spans 13 amino acids. Germline CDR1 MNHEY, CDR2 SMNVEV (reference sequence). Trimming took 5 bases from V and 5 from J; bases not matched to a gene: 2. The DNA of the CDR3 is TGTGCCAGCAGTGCCGGGGGGACCGGGGAGCTGTTTTTT. Its protein product is CASSAGGTGELFF.

The gene calls are TRBV7-9 and TRBJ1-2; possibly TRBD1 for D (6 bases). Germline V gene lookup returns CDR1 SEHNR and CDR2 FQNEAQ (reference sequence). The ends were cut back, 4 bases at V and 5 bases at J, with 17 bases in the middle. This CDR3 has 15 residues. As DNA, the CDR3 is TGTGCCAGCAGCTCAATGGGGGGGCGCCGGTATGGCTACACCTTC. Amino acid sequence: CASSSMGGRRYGYTF. Drawing the rest from reference TRBV7-9 and TRBJ1-2, the complete variable domain is DTGVSQNPRHKITKRGQNVTFRCDPISEHNRLYWYRQTLGQGPEFLTYFQNEAQLEKSRLLSDRFSAERPKGSFSTLEIQRTEQGDSAMYLCASSSMGGRRYGYTFGSGTRLTVV.

This chain joins TRBV24-1 and TRBJ1-5; D unclear. The CDR3 length is 15 residues. Germline CDR1 reads KGHDR; CDR2 reads SFDVKD. V lost 0 bases and J 6 bases, leaving 11 bases between the germline ends. CDR3 protein: CATSDLDGEGQPQHF. The CDR3 DNA reads TGTGCCACCAGTGATTTGGATGGGGAGGGTCAGCCCCAGCATTTT.

The rearrangement uses TRBV12-5 and TRBJ2-3; D is ambiguous. Trimming pared 4 bases from V and 1 base from J, leaving 6 bases between. The CDR3 is made up of 13 amino acids. In germline, CDR1 is LGHNT, CDR2 FRNRAP. CDR3 protein: CASGSGGTDTQYF. The CDR3 nucleotides are TGTGCTAGTGGTTCTGGAGGCACAGATACGCAGTATTTT.

V and J are TRBV27 and TRBJ2-6, with TRBD2 identical over 9 bases. J was trimmed by 0 bases and V by 2 bases; bases with no gene match: 2. Germline V lookup: CDR1 MNHEY, CDR2 SMNVEV (reference sequence). The CDR3 is 17 amino acids. Written as DNA, the CDR3 is TGTGCCAGCAGTTTAACAGCGGGGGGCTCTGGGGCCAACGTCCTGACTTTC. Its translation is CASSLTAGGSGANVLTF.

This chain connects TRBV3-1 (or the pseudogene TRBV3-2) to TRBJ2-1, with 8 bases that match TRBD2. In germline, CDR1 is LGHDT, CDR2 YNNKEL (reference sequence). The trim removed 0 bases at V and 0 bases at J, leaving 10 bases unmatched. The CDR3 consists of 19 residues. The CDR3 DNA sequence: TGTGCCAGCAGCCAAGATCGGCGGACTAGCCTGAGCTCCTACAATGAGCAGTTCTTC. Protein product: CASSQDRRTSLSSYNEQFF.

The chain carries TRBV6-1 and TRBJ1-2; 10 bases match TRBD1. The germline V gene has CDR1 MNHNS and CDR2 SASEGT. J lost 4 bases, V lost 0 bases, and 5 bases had no gene match. The CDR3 totals 16 residues. The CDR3 region is CASSEAATGGAYGYTF. The CDR3 DNA follows: TGTGCCAGCAGTGAAGCGGCGACAGGGGGCGCCTATGGCTACACCTTC.

This chain uses TRBV5-4 with TRBJ2-5; 10 nucleotides match TRBD2. CDR3 size: 15 residues. V shed 4 bases, J shed 2 bases, and the junction held 5 bases outside the gene matches. Germline CDR1 is SGHNT and CDR2 is YYREEE (reference sequence). The CDR3 DNA reads as TGTGCCAGCAGCCGGACTAGCGGAGCACAAGAGACCCAGTACTTC. This encodes CASSRTSGAQETQYF.